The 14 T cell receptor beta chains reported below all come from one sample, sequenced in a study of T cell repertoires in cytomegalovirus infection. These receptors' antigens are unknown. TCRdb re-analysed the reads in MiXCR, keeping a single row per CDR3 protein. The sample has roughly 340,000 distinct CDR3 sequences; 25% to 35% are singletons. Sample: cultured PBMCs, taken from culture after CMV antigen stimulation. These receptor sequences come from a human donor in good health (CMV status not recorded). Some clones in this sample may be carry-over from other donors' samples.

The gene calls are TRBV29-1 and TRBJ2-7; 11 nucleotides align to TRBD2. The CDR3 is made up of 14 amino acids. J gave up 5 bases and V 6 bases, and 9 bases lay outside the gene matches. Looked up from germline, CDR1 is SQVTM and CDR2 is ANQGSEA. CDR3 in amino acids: CSVVAGGPGNEQYF. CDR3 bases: TGCAGCGTAGTAGCGGGAGGGCCGGGAAACGAGCAGTACTTC.

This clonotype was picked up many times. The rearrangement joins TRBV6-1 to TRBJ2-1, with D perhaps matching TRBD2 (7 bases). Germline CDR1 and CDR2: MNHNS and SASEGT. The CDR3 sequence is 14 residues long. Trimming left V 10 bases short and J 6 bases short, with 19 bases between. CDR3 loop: CAISGRGTPNEQFF. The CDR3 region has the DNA TGTGCCATCTCTGGGAGGGGGACACCCAATGAGCAGTTCTTC.

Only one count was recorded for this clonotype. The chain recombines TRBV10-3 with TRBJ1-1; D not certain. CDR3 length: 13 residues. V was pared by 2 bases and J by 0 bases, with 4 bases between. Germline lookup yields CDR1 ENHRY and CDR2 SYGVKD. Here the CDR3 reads CAISEVMNTEAFF. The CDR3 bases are TGTGCCATCAGTGAGGTGATGAACACTGAAGCTTTCTTT.

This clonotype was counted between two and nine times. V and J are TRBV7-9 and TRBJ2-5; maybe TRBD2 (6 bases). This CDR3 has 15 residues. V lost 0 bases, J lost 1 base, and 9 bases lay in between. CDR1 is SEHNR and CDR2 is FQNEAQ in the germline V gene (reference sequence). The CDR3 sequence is CASSLAREPQETQYF. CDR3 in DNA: TGTGCCAGCAGCTTAGCGCGGGAACCCCAAGAGACCCAGTACTTC.

The chain's CDR3 is CSVRPSGDRLDTQYF. In DNA form, the CDR3 reads TGCAGCGTCCGTCCTAGCGGGGATAGGTTAGATACGCAGTATTTT. The J gene is TRBJ2-3, the V gene TRBV29-1, with TRBD2 matching over 9 bases. V shed 6 bases, J shed 5 bases, and the junction held 12 bases outside the gene matches. CDR1 and CDR2 from the germline V gene are SQVTM and ANQGSEA. The CDR3 covers 15 residues.

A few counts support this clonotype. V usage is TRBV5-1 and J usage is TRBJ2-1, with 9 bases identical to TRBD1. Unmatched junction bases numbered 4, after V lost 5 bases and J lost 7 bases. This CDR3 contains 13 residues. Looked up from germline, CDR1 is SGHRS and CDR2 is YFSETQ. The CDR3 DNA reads TGCGCCAGCAGACGAGGGACAGGGAATGAGCAGTTCTTC. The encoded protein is CASRRGTGNEQFF.

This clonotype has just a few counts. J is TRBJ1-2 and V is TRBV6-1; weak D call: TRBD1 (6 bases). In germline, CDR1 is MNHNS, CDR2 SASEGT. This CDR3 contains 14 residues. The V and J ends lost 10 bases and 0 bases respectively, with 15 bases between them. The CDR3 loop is CAIELDSPNYGYTF. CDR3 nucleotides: TGTGCCATCGAACTGGACAGCCCTAACTATGGCTACACCTTC.

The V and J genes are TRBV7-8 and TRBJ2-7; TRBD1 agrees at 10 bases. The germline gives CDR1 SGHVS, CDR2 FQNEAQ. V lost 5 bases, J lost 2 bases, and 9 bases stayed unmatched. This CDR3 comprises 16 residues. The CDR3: CASSIRDRGQTYEQYF. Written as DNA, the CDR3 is TGTGCCAGCAGCATTCGGGACAGGGGACAAACCTACGAGCAGTACTTC.

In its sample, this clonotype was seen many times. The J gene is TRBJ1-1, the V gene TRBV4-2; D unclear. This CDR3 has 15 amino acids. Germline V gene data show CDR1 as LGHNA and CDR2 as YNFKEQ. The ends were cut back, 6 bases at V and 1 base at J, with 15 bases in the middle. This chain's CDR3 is CASRIDLQTNTEAFF. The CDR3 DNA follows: TGTGCCAGCAGAATAGATTTACAGACGAACACTGAAGCTTTCTTT.

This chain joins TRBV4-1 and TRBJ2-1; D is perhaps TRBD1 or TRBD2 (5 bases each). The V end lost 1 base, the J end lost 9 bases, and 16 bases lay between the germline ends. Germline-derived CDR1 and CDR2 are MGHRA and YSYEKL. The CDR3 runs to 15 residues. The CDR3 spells CASSQGRDAPFEQFF. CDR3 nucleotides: TGCGCCAGCAGCCAAGGCCGGGACGCACCCTTTGAGCAGTTCTTC.

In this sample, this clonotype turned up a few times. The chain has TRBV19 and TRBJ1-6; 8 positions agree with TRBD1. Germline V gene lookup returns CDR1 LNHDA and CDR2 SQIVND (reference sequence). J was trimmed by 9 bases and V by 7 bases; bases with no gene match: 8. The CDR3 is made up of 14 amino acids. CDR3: CASTNPGQGSPLHF. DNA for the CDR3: TGTGCCAGTACCAATCCTGGACAGGGTTCACCCCTCCACTTT.

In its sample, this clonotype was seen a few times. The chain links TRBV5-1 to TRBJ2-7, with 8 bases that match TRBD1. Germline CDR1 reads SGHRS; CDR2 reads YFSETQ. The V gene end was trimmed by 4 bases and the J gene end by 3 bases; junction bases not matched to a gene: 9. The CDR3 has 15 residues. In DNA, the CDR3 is TGCGCCAGCAGCGGGGGACAGGAGAACGTCTACGAGCAGTACTTC. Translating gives CASSGGQENVYEQYF.

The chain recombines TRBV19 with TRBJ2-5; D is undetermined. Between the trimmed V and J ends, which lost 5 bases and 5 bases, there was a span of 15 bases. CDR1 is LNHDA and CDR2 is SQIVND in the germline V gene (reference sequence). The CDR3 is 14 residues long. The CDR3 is CASSSLDARETQYF. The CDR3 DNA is TGTGCCAGTAGTTCCCTGGACGCCCGGGAGACCCAGTACTTC.

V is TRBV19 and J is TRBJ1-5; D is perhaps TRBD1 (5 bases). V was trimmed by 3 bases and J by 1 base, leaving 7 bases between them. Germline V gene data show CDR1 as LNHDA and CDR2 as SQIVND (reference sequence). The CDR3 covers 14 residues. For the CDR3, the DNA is TGTGCCAGTAGTATGGAGGGGAGCAATCAGCCCCAGCATTTT. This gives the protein CASSMEGSNQPQHF. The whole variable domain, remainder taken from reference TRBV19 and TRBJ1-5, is DGGITQSPKYLFRKEGQNVTLSCEQNLNHDAMYWYRQDPGQGLRLIYYSQIVNDFQKGDIAEGYSVSREKKESFPLTVTSAQKNPTAFYLCASSMEGSNQPQHFGDGTRLSIL.